This is a list of T cell receptor beta chains from one sample in a study of HIV-infected patients and healthy controls. TCRdb ran MiXCR on the 5' RACE reads and lists one entry per CDR3 protein. The table includes about 67,000 distinct CDR3 sequences, about 15% detected once. The sample was CD4+ T cells from blood. These receptors all come from a human donor in good health. The conserved cysteine and the conserved F or W are not part of the CDR3 here. The order of the fields is CDR3 protein, J gene, V gene.

cdr3_aa: SVLLGAEEQY; j_call: TRBJ2-7; v_call: TRBV29-1
cdr3_aa: SASYPGSSGGTIRALH; j_call: TRBJ1-6; v_call: TRBV20-1
cdr3_aa: ASSLLGGGETQY; j_call: TRBJ2-5; v_call: TRBV5-5
cdr3_aa: SVSQGDPYNSPLH; j_call: TRBJ1-6; v_call: TRBV29-1
cdr3_aa: ASSYRTGAGELF; j_call: TRBJ2-2; v_call: TRBV6-6
cdr3_aa: ASSYLGLPGEGYT; j_call: TRBJ1-2; v_call: TRBV6-5
cdr3_aa: ASSLTGNTIY; j_call: TRBJ1-3; v_call: TRBV7-2
cdr3_aa: ASSQDEQVWSPLH; j_call: TRBJ1-6; v_call: TRBV4-3
cdr3_aa: SSSLGAGNPPTDTQY; j_call: TRBJ2-3; v_call: TRBV5-1
cdr3_aa: ASSPQQGEGMNTEAF; j_call: TRBJ1-1; v_call: TRBV7-2
cdr3_aa: ASALTVNTEAF; j_call: TRBJ1-1; v_call: TRBV6-6
cdr3_aa: ASSQGGQGTDTQY; j_call: TRBJ2-3; v_call: TRBV14
cdr3_aa: ASTMGSEQY; j_call: TRBJ2-7; v_call: TRBV2
cdr3_aa: AWSPPGSQPQH; j_call: TRBJ1-5; v_call: TRBV30
cdr3_aa: ASSQVQGNEQF; j_call: TRBJ2-1; v_call: TRBV4-2
cdr3_aa: ASSTGGTNQPQH; j_call: TRBJ1-5; v_call: TRBV6-2/TRBV6-3
cdr3_aa: ASSPRTGRVEY; j_call: TRBJ2-7; v_call: TRBV18
cdr3_aa: ASIPQGATGELF; j_call: TRBJ2-2; v_call: TRBV6-1
cdr3_aa: ASSLEGRGKY; j_call: TRBJ2-7; v_call: TRBV7-9
cdr3_aa: SAGARTLGQDTQY; j_call: TRBJ2-3; v_call: TRBV20-1
cdr3_aa: SVETGAPNYGYT; j_call: TRBJ1-2; v_call: TRBV29-1
cdr3_aa: SAREVLKNTGELF; j_call: TRBJ2-2; v_call: TRBV20-1
cdr3_aa: ASGSIGSGANVLT; j_call: TRBJ2-6; v_call: TRBV6-5
cdr3_aa: ASRPSGKETQY; j_call: TRBJ2-5; v_call: TRBV3-1
cdr3_aa: ASSLDVRNYGYT; j_call: TRBJ1-2; v_call: TRBV7-8
cdr3_aa: ATSTLSGAPQETQY; j_call: TRBJ2-5; v_call: TRBV15
cdr3_aa: ASSLGAYEQY; j_call: TRBJ2-7; v_call: TRBV5-5
cdr3_aa: ASTLASGAGNTIY; j_call: TRBJ1-3; v_call: TRBV28
cdr3_aa: ASSPAGGMGQETQY; j_call: TRBJ2-5; v_call: TRBV5-1
cdr3_aa: ASSPRGWGTSSYNEQF; j_call: TRBJ2-1; v_call: TRBV12-3/TRBV12-4
cdr3_aa: ASSRGTGSSPLH; j_call: TRBJ1-6; v_call: TRBV28
cdr3_aa: ASSPGPPSYGYT; j_call: TRBJ1-2; v_call: TRBV12-3/TRBV12-4
cdr3_aa: ASSLAPFGTGLTDTQY; j_call: TRBJ2-3; v_call: TRBV7-2
cdr3_aa: ASKNAAQSSYEQY; j_call: TRBJ2-7; v_call: TRBV19
cdr3_aa: ASSYFGGQETQY; j_call: TRBJ2-5; v_call: TRBV6-6
cdr3_aa: ATSDLGTASSYNEQF; j_call: TRBJ2-1; v_call: TRBV24-1
cdr3_aa: ASSSEAGVSNQPQH; j_call: TRBJ1-5; v_call: TRBV19
cdr3_aa: ASTPRGAGLY; j_call: TRBJ2-7; v_call: TRBV28
cdr3_aa: ASSQDLAGGPYEQY; j_call: TRBJ2-7; v_call: TRBV3-1
cdr3_aa: AIGRAEGTQY; j_call: TRBJ2-5; v_call: TRBV10-3
cdr3_aa: ASSLELGSWGTATQY; j_call: TRBJ2-3; v_call: TRBV14
cdr3_aa: ASRIPGGGKANTEAF; j_call: TRBJ1-1; v_call: TRBV19
cdr3_aa: ASSASTGANVLT; j_call: TRBJ2-6; v_call: TRBV18
cdr3_aa: ASSLTGAAGNTIY; j_call: TRBJ1-3; v_call: TRBV7-2
cdr3_aa: AISPSGRAVIADTQY; j_call: TRBJ2-3; v_call: TRBV10-3
cdr3_aa: ASSYQGGNQPQH; j_call: TRBJ1-5; v_call: TRBV7-2
cdr3_aa: SARQGTTNTEAF; j_call: TRBJ1-1; v_call: TRBV29-1